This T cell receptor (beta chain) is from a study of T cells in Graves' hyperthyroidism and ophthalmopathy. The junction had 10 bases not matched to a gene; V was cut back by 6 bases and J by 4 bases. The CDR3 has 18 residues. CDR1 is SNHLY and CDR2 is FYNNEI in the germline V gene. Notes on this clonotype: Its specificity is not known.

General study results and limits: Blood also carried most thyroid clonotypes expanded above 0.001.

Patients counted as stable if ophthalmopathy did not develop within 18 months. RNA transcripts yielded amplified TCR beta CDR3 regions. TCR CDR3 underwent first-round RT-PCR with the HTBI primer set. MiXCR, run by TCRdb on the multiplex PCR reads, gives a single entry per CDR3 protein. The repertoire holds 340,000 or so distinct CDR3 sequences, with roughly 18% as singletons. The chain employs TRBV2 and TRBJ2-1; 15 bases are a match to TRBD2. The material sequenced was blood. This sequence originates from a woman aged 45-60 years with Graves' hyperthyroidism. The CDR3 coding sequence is TGTGCCAGCAGCCAGCCCGGGACTAGCGGGGGGCCATACAATGAGCAGTTCTTC. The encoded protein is CASSQPGTSGGPYNEQFF.